Sequencing of this TCR beta chain was carried out in a study of shared clonotypes between healthy human individuals. Study as a whole: Each donor's CD8 memory used one plate, CD8 naive two, each CD4 subset three. Overall study results and limits: Clonotypes that were shared across four donors made up approximately 5% of naive CD4 clonotypes. Measured sharing among donors was expected to vary with sequencing depth.

V lost 2 bases and J 3 bases, leaving 11 bases between the germline ends. Germline V gene data show CDR1 as SEHNR and CDR2 as FQNEAQ (reference sequence). The CDR3 has 14 residues. A remark on this clone: Antigen specificity is unknown.

Tens of thousands of T cell genomes (roughly 220 ng DNA) went into each sorted-subset replicate. Measured with immunoSEQ multiplex PCR; TCRdb has only the in-frame clones, and not every one. The profile shows some 2 million clones, about 95% of them singletons. CD8 cells classed as naive were CD45RO-negative and positively selected for CCR7, excluding terminally differentiated effector memory CD45RA+ cells. The source material was naive CD8+ T cells sorted from blood. The source of this sequence is a young man in good health. The chain links TRBV7-9 to TRBJ2-7; D perhaps matches TRBD1 (5 bases). For the CDR3, the DNA is TGTGCCAGCAGCTTAATCGACAGTTTCTACGAGCAGTACTTC. This gives the protein CASSLIDSFYEQYF.